The 32 T cell receptor beta chains below come from one sample, sequenced in a study of tissue T cells after allogeneic stem cell transplantation. The table came from immunoSEQ multiplex PCR; TCRdb's copy has only in-frame clones and leaves some out. The table has 1,500 or so clones, around 56% seen once. Sample time point: mouse harvest day 14 after allogeneic transplant. The graft held 10^6 splenic CD5+ T cells and 10^7 T-cell-depleted bone marrow cells. The sequenced sample consisted of liver tissue. Receptors were obtained from a female BALB/c mouse given C57BL/6 T cells with graft-versus-host disease after an allogeneic hematopoietic cell transplant.

Remarks on this clone: The genes are named according to mouse. Read sequence stops 1 residue before the CDR3 end, and the germline J gene provides the missing end. The chain couples TRBV23 to TRBJ2-4; the D call in the table, TRBD2, was not verified against the DNA. Germline V gene lookup returns CDR1 KGHTA and CDR2 FQNQQP. The CDR3 sequence is 15 residues long. CDR3 DNA (partial): TGCTCCAGCAGTCAATCGGGGACTGGGGGAAACACCTTGTAC. Translation: CSSSQSGTGGNTLY. The whole CDR3 protein reads CSSSQSGTGGNTLYF.

This clone was seen a handful of times. Gene names and germline match the mouse. The read halts 1 residue ahead of the CDR3 end, with the missing end drawn from the germline J gene. Other DNA sequences from this sample encode an identical CDR3 as well. The V gene is TRBV26, the J gene TRBJ1-3; TRBD1 is a possible D gene (6 bases). V lost 3 bases, J lost 1 base, and 7 bases lay in between. The germline V gene encodes CDR1 KGHPV and CDR2 FQNQEV (reference sequence). The CDR3 consists of 14 residues. The CDR3 protein is CASSLRGSGNTLYF. The covered CDR3 bases are TGTGCCAGCAGTCTCAGGGGATCTGGAAATACGCTCTAT.

Note on this clone: The gene symbols are mouse symbols. The sequence runs out 1 residue before the end of the CDR3; the remainder is reconstructed from the germline J gene. The chain combines TRBV29 with TRBJ2-2; D gene ambiguous. This CDR3 has 13 residues. Between the trimmed V and J ends, which lost 1 base and 4 bases, there was a span of 4 bases. CDR1 MSHET and CDR2 SYDVDS come from the germline V gene. The sequenced part of the CDR3 DNA is TGTGCTAGCAGTTTATGGGCCACCGGGCAGCTCTAC. Translating it yields CASSLWATGQLY. The CDR3 in full is CASSLWATGQLYF.

Points on this clone: The genes and germline here are from mouse. Read coverage stops 1 residue before the CDR3 terminus; the germline J gene supplies the remainder. The gene calls are TRBV26 and TRBJ1-1; D is undetermined. The CDR3 length is 11 residues. Trimming left V 10 bases short and J 0 bases short, with 6 bases between. CDR1 and CDR2 (germline): KGHPV, FQNQEV (reference sequence). The CDR3 loop is CATRQNTEVFF. CDR3 DNA, as far as it was read: TGTGCCACCCGACAGAACACAGAAGTCTTC. Combining the CDR3 with reference TRBV26 and TRBJ1-1 gives the whole variable domain NSKVIQTPRYLVKGQGQKAKMRCIPEKGHPVVFWYQQNKNNEFKFLINFQNQEVLQQIDMTEKRFSAECPSNSPCSLEIQSSEAGDSALYLCATRQNTEVFFGKGTRLTVV.

This clone was seen once. Mouse germline and gene names are used. The read ends 1 residue early relative to the CDR3; the germline J gene fills the gap. The chain links TRBV12-2 to TRBJ2-4, with D tentatively TRBD2 (5 bases). The CDR3 loop spans 16 amino acids. Germline V gives CDR1 SGHLS, CDR2 HYDKME. Trimming stripped 0 bases from V and 0 bases from J, with 12 bases between. The CDR3 bases that were read are TGTGCCAGCTCTCTCGAATTCTGGGCTAGTCAAAACACCTTGTAC. Protein sequence: CASSLEFWASQNTLY. From start to end, the CDR3 is CASSLEFWASQNTLYF.

This clone is labeled large. Genes and germline are mouse. The CDR3 is CASGDAGTGGYAEQFF. The CDR3 DNA, read in part, is TGTGCCAGCGGTGATGCCGGGACTGGGGGTTATGCTGAGCAGTTC. The chain is built from TRBV13-2 and TRBJ2-1, with TRBD2 matching 11 bases. The read gets to within 1 residue of the CDR3 end, and the germline J gene fills in the rest. Germline V gives CDR1 NNHNN, CDR2 SYGAGS (reference sequence). V was pared by 0 bases and J by 4 bases, with 3 bases of the junction left unmatched. The CDR3 has 16 residues.

In regard to this clone: One junction end disagrees with the germline gene, perhaps due to a read error. The gene symbols are mouse symbols. The read finishes 1 residue shy of the CDR3 end, and the germline J gene is used to complete it. The rearrangement joins TRBV26 to TRBJ1-5, with 12 bases aligning to TRBD1. The CDR3 has 15 amino acids. Germline V gives CDR1 KGHPV, CDR2 FQNQEV (reference sequence). The CDR3 loop is CARRAPGQGARAPLF. CDR3 bases read: TGTGCCCGCAGGGCACCGGGACAGGGGGCGCGGGCTCCGCTT.

On this clone itself: Germline and genes here are mouse. The CDR3 is cut off 1 residue early in the read; its end comes from the germline J gene. This chain joins TRBV26 and TRBJ1-2; 10 bases are shared with TRBD1. The V gene's germline CDR1 is KGHPV and CDR2 FQNQEV (reference sequence). V gave up 8 bases and J gave up 1 base; unmatched junction bases: 4. CDR3 size: 14 residues. The CDR3 loop is CASRRDRGNSDYTF. The covered CDR3 bases are TGTGCCAGCCGGCGGGACAGGGGAAACTCCGACTACACC. The full variable domain, with the rest looked up from reference TRBV26 and TRBJ1-2, is NSKVIQTPRYLVKGQGQKAKMRCIPEKGHPVVFWYQQNKNNEFKFLINFQNQEVLQQIDMTEKRFSAECPSNSPCSLEIQSSEAGDSALYLCASRRDRGNSDYTFGSGTRLLVI.

About this clone itself: Genes and germline come from the mouse. The read terminates 1 residue before the CDR3 end, so the remaining end is supplied by the germline J gene. The J gene is TRBJ2-5, the V gene TRBV12-2; tentative D call: TRBD1 (6 bases). Trimming left V 4 bases short and J 0 bases short, with 10 bases between. The CDR3 totals 14 residues. Germline V CDR1 and CDR2: SGHLS, HYDKME. Incomplete CDR3 DNA: TGTGCCAGCTCACCACAGGGTAACCAAGACACCCAGTAC. Translated: CASSPQGNQDTQY. The entire CDR3 protein is CASSPQGNQDTQYF.

Note on this clone: Gene names and germline refer to mouse. The read finishes 1 residue shy of the CDR3 end, and the germline J gene is used to complete it. V usage is TRBV3 and J usage is TRBJ2-4, with D possibly being TRBD2 (5 bases). CDR1 is SNHLY, CDR2 FYNGKV, per germline (reference sequence). This CDR3 has 14 residues. Trimming shortened V by 2 bases and J by 0 bases, and 6 bases separated the two germline ends. The CDR3: CASSLWGSQNTLYF. The CDR3 bases that were read are TGTGCCAGCAGCTTATGGGGTAGTCAAAACACCTTGTAC.

About this clone itself: Gene names follow the mouse nomenclature. Partial CDR3 DNA: TGTGCCAGCAGGCCGGGACAGGGACGGGACACCCAGTAC. It encodes CASRPGQGRDTQY. The full CDR3 protein is CASRPGQGRDTQYF. The chain uses TRBV3 and TRBJ2-5; TRBD1 aligns across 9 bases. With the read ending 1 residue before the CDR3 end, the germline J gene is used to fill in that end. The ends lost 6 bases at V and 6 bases at J; junction bases unmatched: 7. Germline V gene lookup returns CDR1 SNHLY and CDR2 FYNGKV (reference sequence). This CDR3 is built from 14 residues.

A remark on this clone: The genes are named according to mouse. Read sequence stops 1 residue before the CDR3 end, and the germline J gene provides the missing end. The rearrangement uses TRBV3 and TRBJ2-4, with a possible D match to TRBD2 (5 bases). CDR3 length: 14 amino acids. Germline CDR1 SNHLY, CDR2 FYNGKV (reference sequence). With 3 bases removed from V and 1 base from J, the gap between germline ends came to 8 bases. The CDR3 region is CASSLIGGQNTLYF. The DNA read from the CDR3 is TGTGCCAGCAGCTTGATTGGGGGTCAAAACACCTTGTAC. Drawing the rest from reference TRBV3 and TRBJ2-4, the complete variable domain is GPKVLQIPSHQIIDMGQMVTLNCDPVSNHLYFYWYKQILGQQMEFLVNFYNGKVMEKSKLFKDQFSVERPDGSYFTLKIQPTALEDSAVYFCASSLIGGQNTLYFGAGTRLSVL.

Note on this clone: Gene labels here are mouse ones. Coverage ceases 1 residue before the CDR3 finishes, and the germline J gene fills in the end. This chain uses TRBV13-1 with TRBJ1-1; D not certain. Germline CDR1 reads NSHNY; CDR2 reads SYGAGN. V was cut by 2 bases and J by 11 bases, with 1 base left in between. This CDR3 comprises 8 residues. The sequenced part of the CDR3 DNA is TGTGCCAGCAGTGACGTCTTC. Encoded protein: CASSDVF. The full CDR3 protein is CASSDVFF.

Only a few counts were recorded for this clone. Gene names and germline refer to mouse. Read data end 1 residue before the CDR3 end; the end is taken from the germline J gene. This rearrangement joins TRBV3 to TRBJ2-7; 8 bases fit TRBD2. V shed 6 bases, J shed 2 bases, and the junction held 3 bases outside the gene matches. CDR1 and CDR2 (germline): SNHLY, FYNGKV (reference sequence). The CDR3 covers 13 residues. CDR3 bases read: TGTGCCAGCAGATCGACTGGGGCCTATGAACAGTAC. Translating gives CASRSTGAYEQY. The entire CDR3 sequence reads CASRSTGAYEQYF.

Comment on this clone: Gene names refer to mouse genes. The read ends 1 residue shy of where the CDR3 ends; the end is completed using the germline J gene. The J gene is TRBJ2-1, the V gene TRBV1; 9 bases line up with TRBD1. This CDR3 has 17 residues. The germline CDR1 and CDR2 sequences are NSQYPW and LRSPGD (reference sequence). J was trimmed by 0 bases and V by 1 base; bases with no gene match: 4. CDR3 residues: CTCSAGQGVINYAEQFF. The part of the CDR3 DNA that was read is TGCACCTGCAGTGCAGGACAGGGGGTAATTAACTATGCTGAGCAGTTC.

A remark on this clone: Germline and genes: mouse. Read sequence stops 1 residue before the CDR3 end, and the germline J gene provides the missing end. The rearrangement joins TRBV3 to TRBJ1-3; TRBD1 matches at 7 bases. The CDR3 is 14 residues long. From germline, CDR1 is SNHLY and CDR2 FYNGKV (reference sequence). Trimming at V came to 3 bases and at J to 2 bases, leaving 1 base not matched to a gene. The CDR3 loop reads CASSLRGPGNTLYF. The DNA read from the CDR3 is TGTGCCAGCAGCTTGAGGGGGCCTGGAAATACGCTCTAT.

A remark on this clone: Mouse names are used for the genes. Coverage ceases 1 residue before the CDR3 finishes, and the germline J gene fills in the end. The chain has TRBV16 and TRBJ2-3, with 7 bases matching TRBD1. This CDR3 comprises 15 residues. Trimming cost V 3 bases and J 0 bases; bases outside gene matches: 3. CDR1 and CDR2 (germline): SGHSA, FRNQAP. Partial CDR3 DNA: TGTGCAAGCAGCTTCGGGACAGCTAGTGCAGAAACGCTGTAT. Its protein is CASSFGTASAETLY. Given in full, the CDR3 is CASSFGTASAETLYF.

With regard to this clone: Gene names refer to mouse genes. The read ends 1 residue early relative to the CDR3; the germline J gene fills the gap. The gene calls are TRBV1 and TRBJ1-4; D is ambiguous. Trimming left V 4 bases short and J 1 base short, with 7 bases between. The CDR3 has 14 amino acids. Germline V gives CDR1 NSQYPW, CDR2 LRSPGD (reference sequence). The sequenced part of the CDR3 DNA is TGCACCTGCAGTGAATCAGGTTCCAACGAAAGATTATTT. The encoded protein is CTCSESGSNERLF. The whole CDR3 protein is CTCSESGSNERLFF. The entire variable domain, with the rest obtained from reference TRBV1 and TRBJ1-4, is as follows: VTLLEQNPRWRLVPRGQAVNLRCILKNSQYPWMSWYQQDLQKQLQWLFTLRSPGDKEVKSLPGADYLATRVTDTELRLQVANMSQGRTLYCTCSESGSNERLFFGHGTKLSVL.

In the case of this clone: All gene names here are mouse names. The sequenced fragment ends 1 residue before the CDR3 boundary, so the rest is inferred from the germline J gene. The chain combines TRBV17 with TRBJ2-4, with 7 bases lining up with TRBD2. CDR1 is MNHDT and CDR2 is YYDKIL in the germline V gene. V lost 4 bases, J lost 0 bases, and 4 bases stayed unmatched. CDR3 length: 15 residues. The CDR3 protein is CASSTGGYSQNTLYF. CDR3 bases read: TGTGCTAGCAGTACGGGGGGGTATAGTCAAAACACCTTGTAC.

This clone counts as large (0.1 to 1%). The listed genes are named as in mouse. Sequencing ends 1 residue short of the CDR3 end; the germline J gene provides the rest. The chain combines TRBV2 with TRBJ1-4, with D tentatively TRBD1 (5 bases). The germline CDR1 and CDR2 sequences are LGHNA and YSYQKL. This CDR3 is built from 15 residues. Deletions cut 0 bases from V and 0 bases from J, with 5 bases between. The CDR3 bases that were read are TGTGCCAGCAGCCAAGAAGGGGTTTCCAACGAAAGATTATTT. Its translation: CASSQEGVSNERLF. The full-length CDR3 reads as CASSQEGVSNERLFF. The whole variable domain, remainder taken from reference TRBV2 and TRBJ1-4, is DPKIIQKPKYLVAVTGSEKILICEQYLGHNAMYWYRQSAKKPLEFMFSYSYQKLMDNQTASSRFQPQSSKKNHLDLQITALKPDDSATYFCASSQEGVSNERLFFGHGTKLSVL.

This clone was recorded a few times. The germline and genes are mouse ones. The DNA ends 1 residue before the CDR3 does, and the rest of the CDR3 is filled in from the germline J gene. V usage is TRBV31 and J usage is TRBJ2-3, with 7 bases identical to TRBD1. The CDR3 has 14 residues. After removal of 0 bases from V and 1 base from J, the junction contained 1 base not matched to a gene. CDR1 is GKSSPN and CDR2 is SITVG in the germline V gene. CDR3 residues: CAWSLDRGAETLYF. The CDR3 bases that were read are TGTGCCTGGAGTCTAGACAGGGGTGCAGAAACGCTGTAT.

This clone was detected a few times. Mouse names are used for the genes. The read ends 1 residue shy of where the CDR3 ends; the end is completed using the germline J gene. This chain links TRBV5 with TRBJ1-5, with D maybe TRBD1 (6 bases). Trimming left V 0 bases short and J 1 base short, with 7 bases between. This CDR3 has 15 amino acids. Germline CDR1 is LGHNA and CDR2 is YNLKQL (reference sequence). The chain's CDR3 is CASSQEGGNNQAPLF. The covered CDR3 bases are TGTGCCAGCAGCCAAGAAGGGGGGAACAACCAGGCTCCGCTT.

A note on this clone: Gene names are mouse gene names. The read ends 1 residue shy of where the CDR3 ends; the end is completed using the germline J gene. V usage is TRBV23 and J usage is TRBJ1-4; no DNA check was done on the table's D call, TRBD1. The V gene's germline CDR1 is KGHTA and CDR2 FQNQQP. This CDR3 region has 16 residues. CDR3 DNA (partial): TGCTCCAGCAGTCTCGGACAGGGGGGTTCCAACGAAAGATTATTT. Amino acids: CSSSLGQGGSNERLF. The full CDR3 reads CSSSLGQGGSNERLFF.

A word on this clone: All gene names here are mouse names. The CDR3 end lies 1 residue beyond the end of the read and is filled in from the germline J gene. The rearrangement links TRBV13-1 to TRBJ2-4; D gene unclear. Germline CDR1 is NSHNY and CDR2 is SYGAGN. Trimming took 2 bases from V and 2 from J, leaving 6 bases between them. The length of the CDR3 is 13 residues. CDR3: CASSDRLQNTLYF. Partial CDR3 DNA: TGTGCCAGCAGTGACAGACTTCAAAACACCTTGTAC.

This clone occurred a few times. The gene symbols are mouse symbols. Coverage ceases 1 residue before the CDR3 finishes, and the germline J gene fills in the end. The chain has TRBV12-1 and TRBJ2-7; TRBD2 aligns across 13 bases. The V segment lost 4 bases and the J segment 0 bases; nucleotides outside the gene matches: 2. CDR3 size: 15 residues. Germline V CDR1 and CDR2: SGHSN, HYEKVE. CDR3 bases read: TGTGCCAGCTCCCGGGACTGGGGGGGCTCCTATGAACAGTAC. The encoded protein is CASSRDWGGSYEQY. Given in full, the CDR3 is CASSRDWGGSYEQYF. Full variable domain (rest looked up from reference TRBV12-1 and TRBJ2-7): DSGVVQSPRHIIKEKGGRSVLTCIPISGHSNVVWYQQTLGKELKFLIQHYEKVERDKGFLPSRFSVQQFDDYHSEMNMSALELEDSAMYFCASSRDWGGSYEQYFGPGTRLTVL.

With regard to this clone: Gene names refer to mouse genes. The observed sequence ends 1 residue before the CDR3 terminus, with the missing tail filled in from the germline J gene. V and J are TRBV13-2 and TRBJ1-2, with TRBD1 as a possible D gene (6 bases). V lost 6 bases and J lost 1, with 13 bases in between. CDR1 NNHNN and CDR2 SYGAGS come from the germline V gene (reference sequence). The CDR3 runs 14 residues. CDR3 region: CASVPQGRNSDYTF. The sequenced CDR3 bases are TGTGCCAGCGTCCCTCAGGGGCGAAACTCCGACTACACC.

As for this clone: Gene names and germline refer to mouse. The CDR3 loop is CASSQDGNQAPLF. Partial CDR3 DNA: TGTGCCAGCAGCCAAGATGGAAACCAGGCTCCGCTT. The chain employs TRBV5 and TRBJ1-5; D gene unclear. The missing CDR3 end, 1 residue past where the read stops, is filled in from the germline J gene. Trimming took off 0 bases at V and 4 bases at J, with 4 bases between the two ends. Germline V gives CDR1 LGHNA, CDR2 YNLKQL (reference sequence). This CDR3 comprises 13 residues.

By frequency in the sample, this clone is large (0.1 to 1%). Gene names denote mouse genes. Sequencing ends 1 residue short of the CDR3 end; the germline J gene provides the rest. The rearrangement links TRBV30 to TRBJ2-7; D call uncertain. V was cut by 1 base and J by 0 bases, with 7 bases left in between. CDR3 length: 13 amino acids. CDR1 is SQVVS and CDR2 is ANEGSEA in the germline V gene. The DNA read from the CDR3 is TGTAGTTCTAGAGGAGGGAGCTCCTATGAACAGTAC. This gives the protein CSSRGGSSYEQY. The complete CDR3 protein is CSSRGGSSYEQYF.

This clone has a single count. The listed genes are named as in mouse. The read falls 1 residue short of the CDR3 end, and the missing part is taken from the germline J gene. This chain uses TRBV5 with TRBJ2-4; D gene unclear. The CDR3 is made up of 14 amino acids. The germline CDR1 and CDR2 sequences are LGHNA and YNLKQL (reference sequence). V lost 0 bases and J 4 bases, leaving 8 bases between the germline ends. The CDR3 here is CASSQEGGKNTLYF. The sequenced CDR3 bases are TGTGCCAGCAGCCAAGAAGGAGGGAAAAACACCTTGTAC.

About this clone itself: The genes and germline here are from mouse. Read sequence stops 1 residue before the CDR3 end, and the germline J gene provides the missing end. This chain uses TRBV12-2 with TRBJ2-3, with D perhaps matching TRBD2 (6 bases). Trimming stripped 2 bases from V and 0 bases from J, with 11 bases between. The CDR3 length is 15 residues. Looked up from germline, CDR1 is SGHLS and CDR2 is HYDKME. Partial CDR3 DNA: TGTGCCAGCTCTCCCGACTGGACTAGTGCAGAAACGCTGTAT. Translation gives CASSPDWTSAETLY. The whole CDR3 protein reads CASSPDWTSAETLYF.

This clone was counted between two and nine times. Gene names denote mouse genes. The read terminates 1 residue ahead of where the CDR3 ends, so the germline J gene completes it. V gene TRBV4 combines with J gene TRBJ2-7; D possibly corresponds to TRBD1 (6 bases). Looked up from germline, CDR1 is LGHDT and CDR2 is YNNKQL (reference sequence). V lost 5 bases, J lost 4 bases, and 9 bases lay in between. This CDR3 contains 12 residues. The sequenced part of the CDR3 DNA is TGTGCCAGCAGCACGGGACAATATGAACAGTAC. This translates into CASSTGQYEQY. The complete CDR3 sequence is CASSTGQYEQYF.

As for this clone: Here the gene names and germline are mouse. The read gets to within 1 residue of the CDR3 end, and the germline J gene fills in the rest. The V call is TRBV3, the J call TRBJ2-5; 9 bases line up with TRBD2. V lost 2 bases to trimming and J lost 6 bases; unmatched junction nucleotides: 3. Germline assignment: CDR1 SNHLY and CDR2 FYNGKV (reference sequence). The CDR3 length is 14 residues. The part of the CDR3 DNA that was read is TGTGCCAGCAGCTTACTGGGGGGGAGGGACACCCAGTAC. Its protein is CASSLLGGRDTQY. Given in full, the CDR3 is CASSLLGGRDTQYF.